The source of this TCR beta chain is a study of OX40 agonist ivuxolimab in advanced cancers. Whole-study findings and limits: In the 0.1 to 3.0 mg/kg range, CD4+ and CD8+ blood T cells had expanded clonally by week 6.

To note about this clone: What it recognizes is unknown.

The data were produced by immunoSEQ multiplex PCR, yet TCRdb's version contains in-frame clones alone and is incomplete. This sample has 45,000 to 50,000 clones, with about 93% found just once. The V gene's germline CDR1 is MNHNY and CDR2 SVGAGI (reference sequence). This CDR3 spans 13 amino acids. The V gene lost 0 bases and the J gene lost 5 bases, with 8 bases spanning the gap. This specimen was CD4+ or CD8+ T cells sorted from blood, taken in a trial of the OX40 agonist ivuxolimab. The clonotype was recovered from an adult with an advanced solid tumor such as melanoma, head and neck, liver or kidney cancer. The V gene is TRBV6-6, the J gene TRBJ2-7; tentative D call: TRBD2 (6 bases). The CDR3: CASSYSSSDEQYV. The CDR3 region has the DNA TGTGCCAGCAGTTACTCCTCTAGCGACGAGCAGTACGTC.